Reported below is one TCR beta chain. Its antigen remains unknown. Around 40,000 productive templates were obtained per sample on average. The repertoire was sequenced with immunoSEQ multiplex PCR; TCRdb's copy has only in-frame clones and lacks some. This sample carries some 30,000 clones, approximately 86% of them seen once, and the ten largest clones take over 9.5%. The data originate from a study of STAT3 mutations in large granular lymphocyte leukemia. General observations from the study: Variable sampling intervals and differing treatment regimens complicated linking therapy response to TCR clonal burden changes. After therapy, about 35% of the 18 patients switched clonotypes, all new clones STAT3 wild type. Some patients had persisting codominant clonotypes that could mask small clones. In T-cell large granular lymphocyte leukemia, about half of patients showed multiple immunodominant subclonotypes.

V was trimmed by 4 bases and J by 7 bases, leaving 12 bases between them. Germline CDR1 is SGHRS and CDR2 is YFSETQ. This CDR3 is built from 12 residues. Sequencing used peripheral blood mononuclear cells. This sequence was found in a man between 60 and 70 years old with T-cell large granular lymphocyte leukemia. Some clones in this sample may be carry-over from other donors' samples. This chain joins TRBV5-1 and TRBJ2-7, with D hard to call. CDR3 protein: CASSLGFMEQYF. The CDR3 DNA is TGCGCCAGCAGCCTAGGGTTTATGGAGCAGTACTTC.